This TCR beta chain was documented in a study of blood T cell repertoires in COVID-19. CDR3 length: 13 amino acids. The germline V gene encodes CDR1 MNHEY and CDR2 SVGAGI. V gave up 6 bases and J gave up 2 bases, with 10 bases separating them. In the authors' methods: How many nucleated cells were present was estimated from reference gene primer amplification. The protocol was immunoSEQ multiplex PCR, while the TCRdb copy is restricted to in-frame clones and leaves out a portion. The V and J calls and clone size were taken over from that table, and D and trimming were inferred from the DNA. This table has 100,000 to 150,000 clones, 60% to 80% appearing once.

J is TRBJ1-2 and V is TRBV6-5, with D perhaps matching TRBD1 (6 bases). Material: peripheral blood. This TCR was recovered from a woman in her 70s with acute or convalescent COVID-19. The CDR3 sequence: CASRTGINYGYTF. The CDR3 DNA is TGTGCCAGCAGAACAGGGATAAACTATGGCTACACCTTC.